Below, 4 T cell receptor beta chains from the same sample are listed, as sequenced in a study of blood T cell repertoires in COVID-19. TCRdb's table, derived via immunoSEQ multiplex PCR, lists solely in-frame clones and lacks some. The data contain approximately 12,000 clones, nearly 95% of them singletons. Sequencing input: peripheral blood. These receptors all stem from a woman aged 70 to 79 with active COVID-19.

J is TRBJ1-6 and V is TRBV6-6; D is unclear. The CDR3 totals 13 residues. Germline V CDR1 and CDR2: MNHNY, SVGAGI (reference sequence). V was pared by 4 bases and J by 4 bases, with 5 bases between. The CDR3 nucleotides read TGTGCCAGCAGTTCTGAGTATAATTCACCCCTCCACTTT. Its translation is CASSSEYNSPLHF.

The chain links TRBV11-2 to TRBJ2-6, with a possible D match to TRBD1 (6 bases). Trimming removed 2 bases from V and 0 bases from J, with 11 bases in between. CDR3 length: 17 amino acids. Looked up from germline, CDR1 is SGHAT and CDR2 is FQNNGV. CDR3 sequence (DNA): TGTGCCAGCAGCTTATCTGGGGGCCGCTCTGGGGCCAACGTCCTGACTTTC. This translates into CASSLSGGRSGANVLTF.

The chain has TRBV27 and TRBJ1-5, with 8 bases lining up with TRBD1. Germline V gives CDR1 MNHEY, CDR2 SMNVEV (reference sequence). Germline trimming cut 5 bases from V and 6 bases from J; bases unmatched to any gene: 12. CDR3 length equals 16 residues. The CDR3, as DNA: TGTGCCAGCAGTCCCACCCTGGCAGGGGGCGGTCAGCCCCAGCATTTT. It is translated as CASSPTLAGGGQPQHF.

In its sample, this clone was seen once. The CDR3 region has the DNA TGTGCCAGCACCTTGGAGGGGACAGCGGACACTGAAGCTTTCTTT. It specifies CASTLEGTADTEAFF. This chain uses TRBV28 with TRBJ1-1, with TRBD1 identical over 7 bases. Germline loops: CDR1 MDHEN, CDR2 SYDVKM. The CDR3 is made up of 15 amino acids. Trimming took 7 bases from V and 3 from J; bases not matched to a gene: 11.